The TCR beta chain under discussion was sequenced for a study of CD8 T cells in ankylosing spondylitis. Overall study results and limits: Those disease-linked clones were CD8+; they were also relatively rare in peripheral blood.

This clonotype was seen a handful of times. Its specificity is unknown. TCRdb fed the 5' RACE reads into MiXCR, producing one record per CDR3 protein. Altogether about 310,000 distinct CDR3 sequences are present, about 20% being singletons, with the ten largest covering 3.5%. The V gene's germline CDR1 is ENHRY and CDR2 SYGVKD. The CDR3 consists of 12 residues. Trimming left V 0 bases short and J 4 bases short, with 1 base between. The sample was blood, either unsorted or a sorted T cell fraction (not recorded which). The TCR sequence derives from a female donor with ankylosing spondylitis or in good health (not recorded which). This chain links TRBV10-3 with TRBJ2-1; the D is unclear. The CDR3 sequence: CAISESYNEQFF. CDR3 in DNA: TGTGCCATCAGTGAGTCTTACAATGAGCAGTTCTTC.